Listed below are T cell receptor beta chains from one sample, sequenced in a study of cytomegalovirus exposure and HLA in healthy donors. The assay was immunoSEQ multiplex PCR, and TCRdb's table has in-frame clones only and misses some. Listed are 150,000 or so clones; over 1% falls within the top ten. Specimen: PBMCs. These receptor sequences come from a woman aged 60-75 years in good health and CMV-seronegative. The CDR3 runs from the conserved cysteine through the conserved F or W. D genes are given only for firm matches.

d_call cdr3_length j_call v_call cdr3_nt cdr3_aa
. 15 TRBJ1-1 TRBV6-5 TGTGCCAGCAGTTACGCAGGACAGCAGAACACTGAAGCTTTCTTT CASSYAGQQNTEAFF
. 15 TRBJ2-7 TRBV7-6 TGTGCCAGCAGCTTAGCAAACAGCCCCCTCTACGAGCAGTACTTC CASSLANSPLYEQYF
TRBD1 14 TRBJ1-2 TRBV19 TGTGCCAGTAGTCGCGGGACAGGGGGTGTTGGCTACACCTTC CASSRGTGGVGYTF
. 13 TRBJ1-3 TRBV19 TGTGCCAGTACCACAGATACGGGAAACACCATATATTTT CASTTDTGNTIYF
TRBD2 14 TRBJ2-2 TRBV2 TGTGCCAGCCAGGGACTAGCGGGAACCGGGGAGCCGTTTTTT CASQGLAGTGEPFF
TRBD1 14 TRBJ2-7 TRBV5-1 TGCGCCAGCAACCCCGGGACAGAAGGCGACGAGCAGTACTTC CASNPGTEGDEQYF
TRBD1 14 TRBJ1-6 TRBV18 TGTGCCAGCTCACCGGGACAGGATAATTCACCCCTCCACTTT CASSPGQDNSPLHF
. 15 TRBJ1-1 TRBV6-1 TGTGCCAGCAGTCCCCAGACAGGTTCGAACACTGAAGCTTTCTTT CASSPQTGSNTEAFF
. 13 TRBJ2-6 TRBV10-3 TGTGCCATCAGTGGGGTCAGATCTAGCGATCCGACTTTC CAISGVRSSDPTF
. 17 TRBJ2-3 TRBV7-9 TGTGCCAGCAGCTCCCCCCCTGGGACAAGGGTCACAGATACGCAGTATTTT CASSSPPGTRVTDTQYF
TRBD2 16 TRBJ2-1 TRBV6-4 TGTGCCAGCAGTGAGAGGGCTAGCGGATCCTACAATGAGCAGTTCTTC CASSERASGSYNEQFF
. 13 TRBJ2-5 TRBV5-6 TGTGCCAGCAGCTTGGTCAGCCAAGAGACCCAGTACTTC CASSLVSQETQYF
. 14 TRBJ2-2 TRBV4-1 TGCGCCAGCAGCCTGGGACAGAACACCGGGGAGCTGTTTTTT CASSLGQNTGELFF
. 12 TRBJ1-1 TRBV7-2 TGTGCCAGCAGCTTCTCGGGGACTGAAGCTTTCTTT CASSFSGTEAFF
TRBD1 16 TRBJ2-5 TRBV15 TGTGCCACCAGCAGAGATTTACAGAGGGGGCGGGAGACCCAGTACTTC CATSRDLQRGRETQYF
. 15 TRBJ1-1 TRBV29-1 TGCAGCGTTGAAGATATGGGTCGGGGGGGGAACGAAGCTTTCTTT CSVEDMGRGGNEAFF
. 14 TRBJ2-7 TRBV7-9 TGTGCCAGCAGCCATCGGGGGAGCTCCTACGAGCAGTACTTC CASSHRGSSYEQYF
. 15 TRBJ2-7 TRBV4-1 TGCGCCAGCAGCCAATATAGCGGAAAATCCTACGAGCAGTACTTC CASSQYSGKSYEQYF
. 18 TRBJ1-3 TRBV19 TGTGCCAGTAGTATCATGAGGACAGATTCATTCTCTGGAAACACCATATATTTT CASSIMRTDSFSGNTIYF
. 15 TRBJ2-7 TRBV19 TGTGCCAGTAGTATAGGTAGGGGTCCGAACTACGAGCAGTACTTC CASSIGRGPNYEQYF
TRBD1 14 TRBJ1-1 TRBV7-6 TGTGCCAGCAGCGCCGGGACAGGGACCACTGAAGCTTTCTTT CASSAGTGTTEAFF
. 11 TRBJ2-1 TRBV18 TGTGCCAGCTCATGGACAGATGAGCAGTTCTTC CASSWTDEQFF
TRBD1 13 TRBJ2-2 TRBV7-8 TGTGCCAGCAGCTTTGACAGGGTAGGGGAGCTGTTTTTT CASSFDRVGELFF
. 15 TRBJ2-2 TRBV10-3 TGTGCCATCAGTGAGTCGACTAGTCTCACCGGGGAGCTGTTTTTT CAISESTSLTGELFF
TRBD1 14 TRBJ2-7 TRBV29-1 TGCAGCGTTGAAATCGTACAGGGGGCCTACGAGCAGTACTTC CSVEIVQGAYEQYF
TRBD2 15 TRBJ2-7 TRBV9 TGTGCCAGCAGCGTTGTAGCGGGAGGCTCCTACGAGCAGTACTTC CASSVVAGGSYEQYF
TRBD1 14 TRBJ1-5 TRBV5-6 TGTGCCAGCAGTTATCGACAGGGAAATCAGCCCCAGCATTTT CASSYRQGNQPQHF
. 15 TRBJ1-5 TRBV6-1 TGTGCCAGCAGGACAGCCAACTCCTTTAATCAGCCCCAGCATTTT CASRTANSFNQPQHF
TRBD1 14 TRBJ2-1 TRBV5-1 TGCGCCAGCAGCGTGGACAGGGCCTCCAATGAGCAGTTCTTC CASSVDRASNEQFF
TRBD2 13 TRBJ2-1 TRBV5-1 TGCGCCAGCAGCTTCGACGGCGGGGGTGTGCAGTTCTTC CASSFDGGGVQFF
. 11 TRBJ1-2 TRBV20-1 TGCAGTGCTAGGCAGGGTCTTGGCTACACCTTC CSARQGLGYTF
TRBD1 15 TRBJ1-2 TRBV5-6 TGTGCCAGCACCCAATTGGACAGGGATAACTATGGCTACACCTTC CASTQLDRDNYGYTF
. 15 TRBJ2-4 TRBV5-6 TGTGCCAGCAGCTTGGCCGGGAATCTAAGAAACATTCAGTACTTC CASSLAGNLRNIQYF
TRBD1 15 TRBJ2-1 TRBV7-3 TGTGCCAGCAGCGAGGCAGGGGGCACAAACAATGAGCAGTTCTTC CASSEAGGTNNEQFF
TRBD1 16 TRBJ2-7 TRBV11-3 TGTGCCAGCAGCTTAGGGCGTGGACAGGCCCACGACGAGCAGTACTTC CASSLGRGQAHDEQYF
. 14 TRBJ2-7 TRBV30 TGTGCCTGGGAAGGCCCATGGGCCGTCTACGAGCAGTACTTC CAWEGPWAVYEQYF
. 12 TRBJ1-2 TRBV5-6 TGTGCCAGCAGCTTGAGAGACTATGGCTACACCTTC CASSLRDYGYTF
. 11 TRBJ2-5 TRBV20-1 TGCAGTGCTAGTAGCGAGGAGACCCAGTACTTC CSASSEETQYF
TRBD1 15 TRBJ1-1 TRBV5-1 TGCGCCAGCAGCGCGAGGGACAGGCCCTACACTGAAGCTTTCTTT CASSARDRPYTEAFF
. 12 TRBJ2-1 TRBV11-2 TGTGCCAGCAGCTTTTCATACAATGAGCAGTTCTTC CASSFSYNEQFF
. 14 TRBJ1-1 TRBV5-1 TGCGCCAGCAGCTTGGGGGCTGGACCCAGGGGAGCTTTCTTT CASSLGAGPRGAFF
. 20 TRBJ1-3 TRBV4-3 TGCGCCAGCAGCCAAGATTCTGGGAAGGGGTGGGCCGTCTCTGGAAACACCATATATTTT CASSQDSGKGWAVSGNTIYF
. 15 TRBJ1-2 TRBV6-6 TGTGCCAGCAGTTACTCCCGCATTAGGACATATGGCTACACCTTC CASSYSRIRTYGYTF